The 32 T cell receptor beta chains listed next were all sequenced from one sample in a study of blood T cells in healthy people across ages (dated by TCRdb to the mid-2010s). Library prep was done by 5' RACE. The run used an Illumina HiSeq 2500. The second PCR ran for roughly 7 to 12 cycles and used a J-beta primer mix along with a sample-barcoded 5' primer. TCRdb passed the public sequencing reads through fastp at Q25 and MiXCR, retaining productive beta sequences. CDR3 protein sequences are deduplicated, and each keeps its most common genes and DNA. Present in this sample are under 2 million distinct CDR3 sequences, around 36% of which were seen just once. The top ten clones comprise approximately 10% of the sample. The material sequenced was blood. The receptor source for this set is a woman aged 30 to 39 in good health.

The chain combines TRBV5-1 with TRBJ2-1; 8 nucleotides agree with TRBD2. CDR1 SGHRS and CDR2 YFSETQ come from the germline V gene. V was pared by 3 bases and J by 6 bases, with 8 bases of the junction left unmatched. This CDR3 contains 15 residues. CDR3 nucleotides: TGCGCCAGCAGCTCGAGCGGGGGATTAGGCAATGAGCAGTTCTTC. Protein: CASSSSGGLGNEQFF.

The chain is built from TRBV9 and TRBJ2-7; TRBD2 agrees at 7 bases. The CDR3 has 15 amino acids. V gave up 0 bases and J gave up 5 bases; unmatched junction bases: 8. Germline CDR1 reads SGDLS; CDR2 reads YYNGEE. For the CDR3, the DNA is TGTGCCAGCAGCGTAGGCCTAGCGGCACGCCACGAGCAGTACTTC. It specifies CASSVGLAARHEQYF.

The chain recombines TRBV29-1 with TRBJ1-1; D may be TRBD1 (6 bases). Germline CDR1 is SQVTM and CDR2 is ANQGSEA. Trimming shortened V by 3 bases and J by 1 base, and 9 bases separated the two germline ends. The CDR3 extends over 13 amino acids. Here the CDR3 reads CSVDPTGNTEAFF. The CDR3 nucleotides read TGCAGCGTTGACCCGACAGGGAACACTGAAGCTTTCTTT.

This clonotype was recorded a few times. The chain uses TRBV4-2 and TRBJ2-6; perhaps TRBD1 as D (6 bases). The CDR3 totals 19 residues. Germline V gene data show CDR1 as LGHNA and CDR2 as YNFKEQ. Trimming pared 1 base from V and 0 bases from J, leaving 16 bases between. The CDR3 is CASSQVRLQGASGANVLTF. The CDR3 nucleotides are TGTGCCAGCAGCCAAGTGAGACTACAGGGTGCCTCTGGGGCCAACGTCCTGACTTTC.

This clonotype was detected only a few times. The CDR3 region has the DNA TGTGCCAGCAGCGTAGATGTGGGTCGCGGCGAGCAGTACTTC. It encodes CASSVDVGRGEQYF. The V call is TRBV9, the J call TRBJ2-5; D unresolved. The DNA end favors TRBJ2-7, so the J call may be wrong. The CDR3 consists of 14 residues. Germline-derived CDR1 and CDR2 are SGDLS and YYNGEE.

This chain joins TRBV6-6 and TRBJ1-4; possible D gene TRBD1, 5 bases. Trimming stripped 6 bases from V and 8 bases from J, with 19 bases between. The CDR3 is made up of 15 amino acids. Germline CDR1 MNHNY, CDR2 SVGAGI (reference sequence). Here the CDR3 DNA reads TGTGCCAGCAGCGCCGGGACCCTCGGTGAAGAAAAACTGTTTTTT. This sequence encodes CASSAGTLGEEKLFF.

The chain has TRBV5-1 and TRBJ1-1; the match to TRBD1 covers 8 bases. J was trimmed by 0 bases and V by 4 bases; bases with no gene match: 8. The length of the CDR3 is 16 residues. Germline V CDR1 and CDR2: SGHRS, YFSETQ. The CDR3 loop is CASSRDQGQVNTEAFF. CDR3 DNA sequence: TGCGCCAGCAGCAGAGACCAGGGACAGGTGAACACTGAAGCTTTCTTT. Looking up the rest from reference TRBV5-1 and TRBJ1-1 gives the full variable domain: KAGVTQTPRYLIKTRGQQVTLSCSPISGHRSVSWYQQTPGQGLQFLFEYFSETQRNKGNFPGRFSGRQFSNSRSEMNVSTLELGDSALYLCASSRDQGQVNTEAFFGQGTRLTVV.

This clonotype has more than one count but fewer than ten. The rearrangement uses TRBV9 and TRBJ2-1, with D uncertain. Looked up from germline, CDR1 is SGDLS and CDR2 is YYNGEE. The ends were cut back, 0 bases at V and 7 bases at J, with 14 bases in the middle. This CDR3 is built from 15 residues. CDR3 region: CASSVGARPPNEQFF. The CDR3 coding sequence is TGTGCCAGCAGCGTAGGAGCGCGACCGCCTAATGAGCAGTTCTTC.

The chain couples TRBV6-5 to TRBJ2-1; the D gene is possibly TRBD2 (5 bases). The V and J ends lost 0 bases and 10 bases respectively, with 13 bases between them. In germline, CDR1 is MNHEY, CDR2 SVGAGI. CDR3 size: 14 residues. The CDR3 DNA reads as TGTGCCAGCAGTTACTCCTTTGGTCTAGCCGAGCAGTTCTTC. The encoded protein is CASSYSFGLAEQFF.

This clonotype showed up many times. The chain has TRBV11-2 and TRBJ2-5; 7 bases line up with TRBD1. With the DNA end fitting TRBJ2-7 better, the J assignment may be wrong. Germline CDR1 reads SGHAT; CDR2 reads FQNNGV. CDR3 size: 13 residues. CDR3 sequence (DNA): TGTGCCAGCAGCTTATACAGGGGAAACGAGCAGTACTTC. Protein product: CASSLYRGNEQYF.

The rearrangement joins TRBV28 to TRBJ1-2; D is ambiguous. The CDR3 has 14 residues. Germline assignment: CDR1 MDHEN and CDR2 SYDVKM. The germline V and J ends were trimmed by 7 bases and 4 bases, with 16 bases remaining between them. The CDR3 DNA follows: TGTGCCAGCAACACGGACCGGCCCCTCTATGGCTACACCTTC. Protein: CASNTDRPLYGYTF.

The rearrangement links TRBV6-1 to TRBJ2-1; TRBD1 might be the D (6 bases). CDR1 is MNHNS, CDR2 SASEGT, per germline. The CDR3 runs 15 residues. The V end lost 8 bases, the J end lost 7 bases, and 21 bases lay between the germline ends. The CDR3 is CASGLMQGYSNEQFF. DNA of the CDR3: TGTGCCAGCGGCCTGATGCAGGGGTATAGTAATGAGCAGTTCTTC.

The chain has TRBV5-1 and TRBJ2-7; D perhaps matches TRBD1 (6 bases). V was pared by 6 bases and J by 2 bases, with 18 bases between. The length of the CDR3 is 15 residues. The V gene's germline CDR1 is SGHRS and CDR2 YFSETQ. The CDR3 DNA reads TGCGCCAGCATGTCACTACCGGGACAAACCTACGAGCAGTACTTC. Its translation: CASMSLPGQTYEQYF.

This chain links TRBV21-1 with TRBJ1-2; the DNA was not compared with TRBD1, the D call given in the table. TRBV21-1 is reported as a pseudogene. The length of the CDR3 is 18 residues. The CDR3 DNA reads TGTGCCAGCAGCAAAGAAGAAGACAGGGGCAAAGCTAACTATGGCTACACCTTC. Translating gives CASSKEEDRGKANYGYTF.

This rearrangement joins TRBV20-1 to TRBJ2-3; possibly TRBD2 for D (6 bases). V was shortened by 6 bases and J by 2 bases, with 18 bases between the two germline ends. The CDR3 loop spans 15 amino acids. Germline V lookup: CDR1 DFQATT, CDR2 SNEGSKA (reference sequence). CDR3 amino acids: CSAPRDSDNTDTQYF. CDR3 bases: TGCAGTGCCCCCAGGGACTCGGACAACACAGATACGCAGTATTTT.

The chain is built from TRBV18 and TRBJ2-1; D not certain. The CDR3 consists of 15 residues. Germline CDR1 is KGHSH and CDR2 is LQKENI. V gave up 3 bases and J gave up 3 bases, with 12 bases separating them. CDR3 in amino acids: CASSPTLSLYNEQFF. The CDR3 DNA sequence: TGTGCCAGCTCACCCACGCTTTCCCTCTACAATGAGCAGTTCTTC.

The rearrangement joins TRBV18 to TRBJ2-1; D is possibly TRBD1 (6 bases). Trimming stripped 3 bases from V and 7 bases from J, with 16 bases between. Per germline, CDR1 KGHSH and CDR2 LQKENI. The length of the CDR3 is 15 residues. The CDR3 protein is CASSPRGWEKNEQFF. CDR3 nucleotides: TGTGCCAGCTCACCGAGGGGGTGGGAAAAAAATGAGCAGTTCTTC.

This clonotype was seen a handful of times. CDR3 sequence reads: CSASVPQGARHEQYF. In DNA form, the CDR3 reads TGCAGTGCTAGTGTTCCCCAGGGGGCGCGACACGAGCAGTACTTC. The chain couples TRBV20-1 to TRBJ2-7, with 8 bases that match TRBD1. The CDR3 spans 15 residues. Germline CDR1 DFQATT, CDR2 SNEGSKA (reference sequence). Trimming removed 3 bases from V and 5 bases from J; junction bases left unmatched: 12.

This clonotype was recorded at least ten times. The chain carries TRBV5-6 and TRBJ2-5; no firm D call. The CDR3 has 14 amino acids. Germline V gene lookup returns CDR1 SGHDT and CDR2 YYEEEE. V dropped 4 bases and J dropped 2 bases, with 12 bases sitting between them. In nucleotides, the CDR3 is TGTGCCAGCAGCCCACGAAATCTACAAGAGACCCAGTACTTC. Translated, it gives CASSPRNLQETQYF.

In this sample, this clonotype turned up many times. The V gene is TRBV29-1, the J gene TRBJ2-7; D possibly uses TRBD1 or TRBD2 (6 bases each). CDR3 size: 14 residues. V was clipped by 0 bases and J by 2 bases, with 11 bases between them. Germline V lookup: CDR1 SQVTM, CDR2 ANQGSEA. In nucleotides, the CDR3 is TGCAGCGTTGAAGAAACAGGGACTCCCTACGAGCAGTACTTC. This gives the protein CSVEETGTPYEQYF.

The J gene is TRBJ2-1, the V gene TRBV10-2, with TRBD1 as a possible D gene (6 bases). The CDR3 covers 14 residues. Germline V gene sequence: CDR1 WSHSY, CDR2 SAAADI. With 8 bases removed from V and 9 bases from J, the gap between germline ends came to 20 bases. CDR3 sequence reads: CASSGEFGQSEQFF. CDR3 DNA: TGCGCCAGCTCAGGGGAGTTCGGGCAAAGTGAGCAGTTCTTC.

This clonotype was found a few times. The gene calls are TRBV6-2 or TRBV6-3 and TRBJ1-6; 7 bases match TRBD1. Germline V gives CDR1 MNHEY, CDR2 SVGEGT. CDR3 size: 14 residues. After removal of 5 bases from V and 9 bases from J, the junction contained 7 bases not matched to a gene. Here the CDR3 reads CASSRQGEGSPLHF. In DNA form, the CDR3 reads TGTGCCAGCAGTCGGCAGGGGGAGGGTTCACCCCTCCACTTT.

The V and J genes are TRBV7-3 and TRBJ2-5, with TRBD2 identical over 11 bases. The V gene's germline CDR1 is SGHTA and CDR2 FQGTGA. Trimming at V came to 0 bases and at J to 5 bases, leaving 11 bases not matched to a gene. CDR3 size: 18 residues. CDR3 protein: CASSLTPTSGGLGETQYF. The CDR3 coding sequence is TGTGCCAGCAGCTTAACCCCCACTAGCGGGGGTCTAGGGGAGACCCAGTACTTC.

This clonotype was counted at least ten times. The chain links TRBV10-3 to TRBJ2-7, with 9 bases matching TRBD1. This CDR3 spans 13 amino acids. V shed 10 bases and J 5 bases; nucleotides not matched to a gene: 9. Germline V gene lookup returns CDR1 ENHRY and CDR2 SYGVKD. CDR3 bases: TGTGCCACTGGGCGGGACAGGGACAACGAGCAGTACTTC. Encoded protein: CATGRDRDNEQYF.

The CDR3 loop reads CSARRTSGFTDTQYF. The CDR3 DNA sequence: TGCAGTGCTAGAAGGACTAGCGGATTCACAGATACGCAGTATTTT. V gene TRBV20-1 combines with J gene TRBJ2-3, with 10 positions matching TRBD2. In germline, CDR1 is DFQATT, CDR2 SNEGSKA (reference sequence). The CDR3 length is 15 residues. The J segment lost 2 bases and the V segment lost 2 bases, leaving 4 bases of the junction unmatched.

The J gene is TRBJ2-7, the V gene TRBV27; no clear D gene. Germline CDR1 MNHEY, CDR2 SMNVEV (reference sequence). Trimming took 11 bases from V and 2 from J, leaving 19 bases between them. CDR3 size: 14 residues. The CDR3 here is CAPVGAGAPYEQYF. CDR3 sequence (DNA): TGTGCCCCCGTTGGTGCAGGCGCTCCCTACGAGCAGTACTTC.

The V and J genes are TRBV12-3 or TRBV12-4 and TRBJ1-1; D not certain. The germline V and J ends were trimmed by 1 base and 1 base, with 16 bases remaining between them. The CDR3 totals 17 residues. As DNA, the CDR3 is TGTGCCAGCAGTTTAGTTTTTGGCGGGGTAGGGAACACTGAAGCTTTCTTT. This encodes CASSLVFGGVGNTEAFF.

The CDR3: CASSTGGRTGELFF. The CDR3 region has the DNA TGTGCCAGCAGCACAGGAGGGAGGACCGGGGAGCTGTTTTTT. The genes are TRBV7-2 and TRBJ2-2; D possibly corresponds to TRBD2 (6 bases). The germline V and J ends were trimmed by 5 bases and 5 bases, with 12 bases remaining between them. Germline lookup yields CDR1 SGHTA and CDR2 FQGNSA. The CDR3 spans 14 residues.

This chain joins TRBV20-1 and TRBJ1-2; 7 nucleotides align to TRBD1. This CDR3 spans 17 amino acids. V lost 3 bases and J lost 4; bases outside the gene matches: 17. Per the germline V gene, CDR1 is DFQATT and CDR2 is SNEGSKA (reference sequence). The CDR3 DNA sequence: TGCAGTGCTAGTGAAACCGGTCTTGGGACAGACCCCTATGGCTACACCTTC. Residues: CSASETGLGTDPYGYTF.

The chain carries TRBV27 and TRBJ2-7; 8 bases match TRBD2. Germline V lookup: CDR1 MNHEY, CDR2 SMNVEV (reference sequence). This CDR3 contains 15 residues. After removal of 6 bases from V and 0 bases from J, the junction contained 7 bases not matched to a gene. The CDR3 bases are TGTGCCAGCAGACTAAGCGGGGGATACTCCTACGAGCAGTACTTC. Translation gives CASRLSGGYSYEQYF.

This clonotype has only a few counts. The V call is TRBV7-9, the J call TRBJ2-1, with TRBD1 matching over 7 bases. This CDR3 spans 15 amino acids. The germline V gene has CDR1 SEHNR and CDR2 FQNEAQ (reference sequence). Unmatched junction bases numbered 8, after V lost 5 bases and J lost 4 bases. The CDR3 region has the DNA TGTGCCAGCAGCGTTGACAGGGAGATATACAATGAGCAGTTCTTC. This codes for CASSVDREIYNEQFF.

CDR3 sequence: CASSQDPQRGGIGTQYF. CDR3 sequence (DNA): TGTGCCAGCAGCCAAGATCCGCAGCGGGGGGGCATAGGTACGCAGTATTTT. The V gene is TRBV4-2, the J gene TRBJ2-3; 10 bases match TRBD2. V trimming: 0 bases; J trimming: 8 bases; junction bases outside the gene matches: 11. The CDR3 is 17 amino acids. The germline V gene encodes CDR1 LGHNA and CDR2 YNFKEQ.